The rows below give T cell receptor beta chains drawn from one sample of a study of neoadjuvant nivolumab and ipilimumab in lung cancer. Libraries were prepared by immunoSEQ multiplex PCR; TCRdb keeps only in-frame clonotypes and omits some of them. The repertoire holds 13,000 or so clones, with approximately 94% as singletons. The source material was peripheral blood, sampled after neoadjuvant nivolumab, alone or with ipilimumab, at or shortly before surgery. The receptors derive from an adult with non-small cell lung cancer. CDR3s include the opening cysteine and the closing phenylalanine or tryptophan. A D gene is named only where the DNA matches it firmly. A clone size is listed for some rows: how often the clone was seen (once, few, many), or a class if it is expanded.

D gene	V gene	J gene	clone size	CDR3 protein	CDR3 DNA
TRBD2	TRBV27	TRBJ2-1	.	CASTPVAGRKGNEQFF	TGTGCCAGCACCCCTGTAGCGGGGAGGAAGGGGAATGAGCAGTTCTTC
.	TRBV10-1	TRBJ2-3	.	CASSEWPEADTQYF	TGCGCCAGCAGTGAGTGGCCTGAGGCCGATACGCAGTATTTT
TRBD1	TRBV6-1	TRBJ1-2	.	CASSEGDRVRGYTF	TGTGCCAGCAGTGAGGGGGACAGGGTTAGAGGCTACACCTTC
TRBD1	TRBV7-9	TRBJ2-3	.	CASSYRGTDTQYF	TGTGCCAGCAGCTACAGGGGAACAGATACGCAGTATTTT
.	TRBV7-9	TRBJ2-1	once	CASTTGDGSLNPFF	TGTGCCAGCACCACGGGCGACGGGTCTCTCAATCCGTTCTTC
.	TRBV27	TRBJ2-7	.	CASSVSSYEQYF	TGTGCCAGCAGTGTTAGCTCCTACGAGCAGTACTTC
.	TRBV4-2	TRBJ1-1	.	CASSHAGTEAFF	TGTGCCAGCAGCCACGCGGGTACTGAAGCTTTCTTT
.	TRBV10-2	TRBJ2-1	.	CASSESGTADYNEQFF	TGCGCCAGCAGTGAGAGCGGGACAGCGGACTACAATGAGCAGTTCTTC
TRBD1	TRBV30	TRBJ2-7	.	CAWKQGAAYEQYF	TGTGCCTGGAAACAGGGGGCGGCCTACGAGCAGTACTTC
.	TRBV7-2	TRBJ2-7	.	CASSFRYEQYF	TGTGCCAGCAGCTTTAGGTACGAGCAGTACTTC
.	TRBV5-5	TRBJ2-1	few	CASSSLTSDNEQFF	TGTGCCAGCAGCTCCCTGACTAGTGACAATGAGCAGTTCTTC
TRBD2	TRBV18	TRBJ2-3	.	CASSGTSGPDTQYF	TGTGCCAGCTCAGGGACTAGCGGTCCAGATACGCAGTATTTT
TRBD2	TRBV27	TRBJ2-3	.	CASSSGGREADTQYF	TGTGCCAGCAGTTCGGGCGGGAGAGAAGCAGATACGCAGTATTTT
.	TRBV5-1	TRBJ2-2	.	CASSPYGRLNTGELFF	TGCGCCAGCAGCCCCTACGGTCGGTTAAACACCGGGGAGCTGTTTTTT
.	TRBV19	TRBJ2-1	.	CASSIPSDNEQFF	TGTGCCAGTAGTATACCCAGCGACAATGAGCAGTTCTTC
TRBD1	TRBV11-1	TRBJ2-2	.	CASSLGQGGRAGELFF	TGTGCCAGCAGCTTGGGACAGGGCGGTAGAGCCGGGGAGCTGTTTTTT
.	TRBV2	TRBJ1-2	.	CASTTLTRTEQTNYGYTF	TGTGCCAGCACCACCCTGACTAGGACAGAGCAGACTAACTATGGCTACACCTTC
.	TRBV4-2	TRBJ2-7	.	CASSQEGQNAYEQYF	TGTGCCAGCAGCCAAGAGGGTCAGAATGCCTACGAGCAGTACTTC
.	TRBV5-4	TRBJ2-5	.	CASSLNRAGETQYF	TGTGCCAGCAGCCTGAACAGGGCCGGTGAGACCCAGTACTTC
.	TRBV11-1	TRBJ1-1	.	CASSFQGNTEAFF	TGTGCCAGCAGCTTCCAAGGGAACACTGAAGCTTTCTTT
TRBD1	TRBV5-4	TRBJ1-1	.	CASSFSTWDRGPIDTEAFF	TGTGCCAGCAGCTTTTCGACCTGGGACAGGGGGCCGATCGACACTGAAGCTTTCTTT
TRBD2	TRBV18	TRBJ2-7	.	CASSPAGGLAGGPLYEQYF	TGTGCCAGCTCACCAGCAGGGGGACTAGCGGGAGGGCCCCTGTACGAGCAGTACTTC
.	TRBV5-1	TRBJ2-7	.	CASSLDHSYEQYF	TGCGCCAGCAGCCTGGACCATTCCTACGAGCAGTACTTC
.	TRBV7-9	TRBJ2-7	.	CASSQSLQGHYEQYF	TGTGCCAGCAGCCAGTCCCTACAGGGCCACTACGAGCAGTACTTC
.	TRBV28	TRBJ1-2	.	CASSSGQFYGYTF	TGTGCCAGCAGTTCCGGACAGTTCTATGGCTACACCTTC
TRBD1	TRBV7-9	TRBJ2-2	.	CASGQDTGELFF	TGTGCCTCCGGACAGGACACCGGGGAGCTGTTTTTT
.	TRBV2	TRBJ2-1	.	CASSEEPGSEQFF	TGTGCCAGCAGTGAGGAGCCCGGCTCTGAGCAGTTCTTC
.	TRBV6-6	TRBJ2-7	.	CASRRRAGRNEQYF	TGTGCCAGCCGACGAAGGGCAGGGAGGAACGAGCAGTACTTC
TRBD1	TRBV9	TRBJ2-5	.	CASSRGTAVQETQYF	TGTGCCAGCAGCCGTGGGACAGCCGTCCAAGAGACCCAGTACTTC
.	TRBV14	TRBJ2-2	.	CASSQDGIGELFF	TGTGCCAGCAGCCAAGATGGGATCGGGGAGCTGTTTTTT
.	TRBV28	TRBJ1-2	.	CASSSTSYGYTF	TGTGCCAGCAGTTCGACTAGCTATGGCTACACCTTC
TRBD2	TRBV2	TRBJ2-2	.	CASSKTSGRDAGELFF	TGTGCCAGCAGCAAAACTAGCGGGAGGGACGCCGGGGAGCTGTTTTTT
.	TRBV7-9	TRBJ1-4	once	CASRRGGDNEKLFF	TGTGCCAGCAGGAGGGGGGGGGATAATGAAAAACTGTTTTTT
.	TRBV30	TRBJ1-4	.	CAWSSDPPRMTNEKLFF	TGTGCCTGGAGTTCCGACCCGCCCAGGATGACTAATGAAAAACTGTTTTTT
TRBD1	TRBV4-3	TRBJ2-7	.	CASSRSGTDSYEQYF	TGCGCCAGCAGCCGTTCTGGGACAGACTCCTACGAGCAGTACTTC
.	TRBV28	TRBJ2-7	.	CASSLETGVTYEQYF	TGTGCCAGCAGTTTGGAGACAGGAGTAACCTACGAGCAGTACTTC
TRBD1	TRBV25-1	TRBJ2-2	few	CASSDPDRDTGELFF	TGTGCCAGCAGTGACCCGGACAGGGACACCGGGGAGCTGTTTTTT
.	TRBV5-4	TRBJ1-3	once	CASSLGLPRQSSGNTIYF	TGTGCCAGCAGCTTGGGTCTTCCGAGACAGAGCTCTGGAAACACCATATATTTT
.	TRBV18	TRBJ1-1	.	CASSPNRNTEAFF	TGTGCCAGCTCACCAAACAGGAACACTGAAGCTTTCTTT
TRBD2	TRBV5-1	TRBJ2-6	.	CASRRTSGVSGANVLTF	TGCGCCAGCAGGAGAACTAGCGGGGTCTCTGGGGCCAACGTCCTGACTTTC
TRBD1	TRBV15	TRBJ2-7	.	CATSTDRGLYEQYF	TGTGCCACCAGCACGGACAGGGGGTTGTACGAGCAGTACTTC
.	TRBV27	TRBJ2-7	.	CASSPLPLYEQYF	TGTGCCAGCAGTCCCCTGCCCCTCTACGAGCAGTACTTC
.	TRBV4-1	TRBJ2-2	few	CASSPDGNTGELFF	TGCGCCAGCAGCCCGGACGGAAACACCGGGGAGCTGTTTTTT
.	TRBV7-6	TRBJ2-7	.	CASSTGRQGYEQYF	TGTGCCAGCAGCACCGGGAGACAGGGCTACGAGCAGTACTTC
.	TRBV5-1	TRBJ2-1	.	CASRYGVATYNEQFF	TGCGCCAGCCGCTACGGTGTAGCCACCTACAATGAGCAGTTCTTC
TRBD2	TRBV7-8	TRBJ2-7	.	CASSLSGRFYEQYF	TGTGCCAGCAGCCTAAGCGGGAGGTTTTACGAGCAGTACTTC
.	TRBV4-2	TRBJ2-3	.	CASSPRARMRVGTDTQYF	TGTGCCAGCAGCCCGCGGGCCAGGATGAGGGTGGGGACAGATACGCAGTATTTT
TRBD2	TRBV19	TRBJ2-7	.	CASSIEGTSGQFYEQYF	TGTGCCAGTAGTATAGAAGGTACTAGCGGACAATTTTACGAGCAGTACTTC
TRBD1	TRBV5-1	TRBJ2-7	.	CASSLATGNFYEQYF	TGCGCCAGCAGCTTGGCGACAGGGAATTTCTACGAGCAGTACTTC
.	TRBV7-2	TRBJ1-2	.	CASSPRAPSPGYTF	TGTGCCAGCAGCCCCCGGGCTCCCTCTCCGGGCTACACCTTC
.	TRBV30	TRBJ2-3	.	CAWGGSSTDTQYF	TGTGCCTGGGGGGGCAGTAGCACAGATACGCAGTATTTT
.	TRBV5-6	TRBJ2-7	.	CASSLVGLVEISSYEQYF	TGTGCCAGCAGCTTGGTCGGGCTTGTGGAGATTTCCTCCTACGAGCAGTACTTC
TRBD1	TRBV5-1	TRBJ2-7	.	CASSLAPGQDYEQYF	TGCGCCAGCAGCTTGGCCCCGGGACAGGACTACGAGCAGTACTTC
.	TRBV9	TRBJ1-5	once	CASSVGGGGNQPQHF	TGTGCCAGCAGCGTAGGGGGTGGGGGCAATCAGCCCCAGCATTTT
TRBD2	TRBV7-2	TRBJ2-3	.	CASSLAAGRTDTQYF	TGTGCCAGCAGCTTAGCAGCGGGACGCACAGATACGCAGTATTTT